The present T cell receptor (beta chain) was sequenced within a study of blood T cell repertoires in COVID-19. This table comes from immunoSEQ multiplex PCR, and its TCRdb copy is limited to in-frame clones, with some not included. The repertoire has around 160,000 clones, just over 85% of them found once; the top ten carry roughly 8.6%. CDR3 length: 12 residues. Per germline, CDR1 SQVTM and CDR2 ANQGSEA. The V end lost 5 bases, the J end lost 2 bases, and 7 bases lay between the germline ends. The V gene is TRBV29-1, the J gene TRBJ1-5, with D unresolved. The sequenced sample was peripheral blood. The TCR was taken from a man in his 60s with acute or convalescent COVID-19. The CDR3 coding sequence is TGCAGCGTTCGTGAGGGCAATCAGCCCCAGCATTTT. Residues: CSVREGNQPQHF.